This passage covers 23 T cell receptor beta chains from one sample sequenced in a study of PD-1 blockade in mismatch repair-deficient tumors. TCRdb's table, derived via immunoSEQ multiplex PCR, lists solely in-frame clones and lacks some. This sample has some 120,000 clones, with about 90% found just once. Source: peripheral blood, taken approximately 73 weeks after starting pembrolizumab. The receptors were gathered from an adult with mismatch repair-deficient cancer.

The chain employs TRBV10-1 and TRBJ2-2; 12 nucleotides line up with TRBD1. This CDR3 has 18 amino acids. Germline CDR1 and CDR2: WNHNN and SYGVQD (reference sequence). V shed 0 bases, J shed 7 bases, and the junction held 9 bases outside the gene matches. The CDR3: CASSESAGTGGSIGELFF. The CDR3 DNA follows: TGCGCCAGCAGTGAGTCGGCCGGGACAGGGGGCTCGATCGGGGAGCTGTTTTTT.

The chain joins TRBV28 to TRBJ1-5, with TRBD1 matching 7 bases. The CDR3 sequence is 15 residues long. The germline gives CDR1 MDHEN, CDR2 SYDVKM. The V and J ends lost 2 bases and 1 base, in that order; junction bases with no gene match: 2. The CDR3 sequence: CASSLTGASNQPQHF. The DNA of the CDR3 is TGTGCCAGCAGTTTAACAGGGGCAAGCAATCAGCCCCAGCATTTT.

With regard to this clone: The sample contains more than one DNA sequence encoding this CDR3. The chain employs TRBV5-1 and TRBJ2-7; D possibly corresponds to TRBD1 (5 bases). The CDR3 sequence is 13 residues long. V was trimmed by 1 base and J by 4 bases, leaving 9 bases between them. The germline V gene has CDR1 SGHRS and CDR2 YFSETQ. DNA for the CDR3: TGCGCCAGCAGCTTGACAGGATTTTACGAGCAGTACTTC. Protein product: CASSLTGFYEQYF.

This clone has a handful of counts. The V and J genes are TRBV29-1 and TRBJ1-2; unclear D gene. The CDR3 runs to 11 residues. The V and J ends lost 8 bases and 7 bases respectively, with 14 bases between them. Looked up from germline, CDR1 is SQVTM and CDR2 is ANQGSEA. The CDR3 nucleotides are TGCAGCACCCGAGGCGGACGTGGCTACACCTTC. Amino acids: CSTRGGRGYTF.

In its sample, this clone was seen once. The chain has TRBV6-6 and TRBJ2-1; D unresolved. Germline V gene data show CDR1 as MNHNY and CDR2 as SVGAGI (reference sequence). Trimming pared 6 bases from V and 4 bases from J, leaving 10 bases between. CDR3 length: 13 residues. CDR3 nucleotides: TGTGCCAGCAGACCCACGGATTACAATGAGCAGTTCTTC. Its translation: CASRPTDYNEQFF.

The rearrangement links TRBV27 to TRBJ1-1; 8 nucleotides match TRBD1. Germline V lookup: CDR1 MNHEY, CDR2 SMNVEV (reference sequence). CDR3 length: 14 residues. The J segment lost 11 bases and the V segment lost 5 bases, leaving 13 bases of the junction unmatched. For the CDR3, the DNA is TGTGCCAGCAGTACCACTCAGGGGGCGCTAGGGGCTTTCTTT. This codes for CASSTTQGALGAFF.

The gene calls are TRBV25-1 and TRBJ2-5; 8 nucleotides match TRBD2. There are 17 residues in the CDR3. V dropped 2 bases and J dropped 4; count of bases not matched to a gene: 12. Looked up from germline, CDR1 is MGHDK and CDR2 is SYGVNS. Written as DNA, the CDR3 is TGTGCCAGCAGTGAACCGGTCTTCGCGGGAGGAGGAGAGACCCAGTACTTC. Encoded protein: CASSEPVFAGGGETQYF. The entire variable domain, with the rest obtained from reference TRBV25-1 and TRBJ2-5, is as follows: EADIYQTPRYLVIGTGKKITLECSQTMGHDKMYWYQQDPGMELHLIHYSYGVNSTEKGDLSSESTVSRIRTEHFPLTLESARPSHTSQYLCASSEPVFAGGGETQYFGPGTRLLVL.

V and J are TRBV18 and TRBJ2-3, with a possible D match to TRBD1 (6 bases). There are 14 residues in the CDR3. The V gene's germline CDR1 is KGHSH and CDR2 LQKENI. V lost 5 bases and J 3 bases, leaving 12 bases between the germline ends. CDR3 in DNA: TGTGCCAGCTCATTCCAGGGGTTAACAGATACGCAGTATTTT. Translating gives CASSFQGLTDTQYF.

The gene calls are TRBV5-4 and TRBJ2-7; unclear D gene. The CDR3 consists of 14 residues. V gave up 3 bases and J gave up 2 bases, with 12 bases separating them. Per the germline V gene, CDR1 is SGHNT and CDR2 is YYREEE (reference sequence). The CDR3 DNA reads TGTGCCAGCAGCTCCTCAGGCCAACCCTACGAGCAGTACTTC. Translated, it gives CASSSSGQPYEQYF.

The table lists this clone with a few counts. The rearrangement uses TRBV28 and TRBJ2-7; D might be TRBD1 (6 bases). Germline lookup yields CDR1 MDHEN and CDR2 SYDVKM. Between the trimmed V and J ends, which lost 5 bases and 2 bases, there was a span of 16 bases. The CDR3 loop spans 15 amino acids. The CDR3 reads CASSNPGQPTYEQYF. The CDR3 bases are TGTGCCAGCAGTAACCCGGGACAACCCACCTACGAGCAGTACTTC.

The gene calls are TRBV4-1 and TRBJ2-1; 7 bases agree with TRBD1. J was trimmed by 5 bases and V by 0 bases; bases with no gene match: 7. There are 16 residues in the CDR3. Germline CDR1 MGHRA, CDR2 YSYEKL. The CDR3 DNA reads as TGCGCCAGCAGCCAAGATGGGACAGCCGAAAACAATGAGCAGTTCTTC. This sequence encodes CASSQDGTAENNEQFF.

The chain recombines TRBV4-1 with TRBJ2-6, with D possibly called TRBD1 or TRBD2 (5 bases each). V was pared by 5 bases and J by 0 bases, with 11 bases between. Germline CDR1 and CDR2: MGHRA and YSYEKL. The CDR3 runs to 16 residues. CDR3 in DNA: TGCGCCAGCAGCAAGGGACGGGCCTCTGGGGCCAACGTCCTGACTTTC. Its protein is CASSKGRASGANVLTF.

This clone was recorded once. The chain carries TRBV4-3 and TRBJ2-7; the D is unclear. Germline assignment: CDR1 LGHNA and CDR2 YSLEER. CDR3 length equals 13 residues. V shed 4 bases and J shed 6 bases, with 13 bases lying between them. This CDR3 reads CASSPGLVGEQYF. The DNA for the CDR3 is TGCGCCAGCAGCCCCGGGCTCGTCGGCGAGCAGTACTTC.

The rearrangement joins TRBV18 to TRBJ1-4, with D possibly TRBD1 on 5 matching bases. The CDR3 is 14 residues long. V shed 4 bases and J shed 8 bases, with 14 bases lying between them. Germline CDR1 reads KGHSH; CDR2 reads LQKENI. The CDR3 bases are TGTGCCAGCTCACGTGACAGTCTCTCCGAAAAACTGTTTTTT. Protein product: CASSRDSLSEKLFF. The variable domain in full, completed from reference TRBV18 and TRBJ1-4, reads NAGVMQNPRHLVRRRGQEARLRCSPMKGHSHVYWYRQLPEEGLKFMVYLQKENIIDESGMPKERFSAEFPKEGPSILRIQQVVRGDSAAYFCASSRDSLSEKLFFGSGTQLSVL.

J is TRBJ2-2 and V is TRBV10-3, with 8 bases fitting TRBD1. Trimming cost V 6 bases and J 1 base; bases outside gene matches: 4. The CDR3 loop spans 15 amino acids. Germline CDR1 reads ENHRY; CDR2 reads SYGVKD. This CDR3 reads CAIRKTGENTGELFF. CDR3 coding DNA: TGTGCCATCAGAAAGACAGGGGAGAACACCGGGGAGCTGTTTTTT.

V is TRBV6-1 and J is TRBJ2-2; D gene ambiguous. The CDR3 totals 13 residues. Germline V lookup: CDR1 MNHNS, CDR2 SASEGT. Trimming pared 0 bases from V and 6 bases from J, leaving 5 bases between. In DNA form, the CDR3 reads TGTGCCAGCAGTGAAGCAGGGTCCGGGGAGCTGTTTTTT. Translated, it gives CASSEAGSGELFF.

The V and J genes are TRBV4-1 and TRBJ2-2; D might be TRBD2 (5 bases). This CDR3 has 17 residues. Germline values: CDR1 MGHRA, CDR2 YSYEKL. The V and J ends lost 4 bases and 1 base respectively, with 16 bases between them. The CDR3 is CASSRLLDGENTGELFF. CDR3 nucleotides: TGCGCCAGCAGCCGACTTCTGGACGGGGAGAACACCGGGGAGCTGTTTTTT.

This rearrangement joins TRBV14 to TRBJ2-3, with D unresolved. There are 14 residues in the CDR3. Deletions cut 1 base from V and 4 bases from J, with 9 bases between. Per germline, CDR1 SGHDN and CDR2 FVKESK. DNA of the CDR3: TGTGCCAGCAGCCAAGGGGGATGGGCAGATACGCAGTATTTT. It specifies CASSQGGWADTQYF.

This chain links TRBV4-3 with TRBJ2-1, with 10 bases fitting TRBD1. The CDR3 has 17 amino acids. Trimming cost V 2 bases and J 8 bases; bases outside gene matches: 12. Germline values: CDR1 LGHNA, CDR2 YSLEER. Written as DNA, the CDR3 is TGCGCCAGCAGCCAATACACTTACCGGGACAGGGGACATGAGCAGTTCTTC. This sequence encodes CASSQYTYRDRGHEQFF.

V and J are TRBV27 and TRBJ2-7; the D is unclear. V gave up 4 bases and J gave up 7 bases, with 11 bases separating them. The CDR3 runs to 12 residues. Germline V CDR1 and CDR2: MNHEY, SMNVEV (reference sequence). Here the CDR3 DNA reads TGTGCCAGCAGTTCTGGGGTGGGGGAGCAGTACTTC. This encodes CASSSGVGEQYF.

The chain has TRBV6-6 and TRBJ2-7, with D uncertain. Germline CDR1 reads MNHNY; CDR2 reads SVGAGI (reference sequence). Trimming left V 2 bases short and J 3 bases short, with 8 bases between. The CDR3 length is 13 residues. The CDR3 spells CASSYAPSYEQYF. CDR3 bases: TGTGCCAGCAGTTACGCTCCCAGCTACGAGCAGTACTTC.

This clone was seen just once. The rearrangement uses TRBV7-2 and TRBJ2-7; 9 positions agree with TRBD1. V lost 5 bases, J lost 1 base, and 12 bases stayed unmatched. The CDR3 consists of 17 residues. Germline values: CDR1 SGHTA, CDR2 FQGNSA. CDR3 residues: CASSPGTGYERSYEQYF. The CDR3 DNA reads as TGTGCCAGCAGCCCCGGGACAGGGTACGAGAGGTCCTACGAGCAGTACTTC. The full variable domain, its missing parts supplied by reference TRBV7-2 and TRBJ2-7, is GAGVSQSPSNKVTEKGKDVELRCDPISGHTALYWYRQSLGQGLEFLIYFQGNSAPDKSGLPSDRFSAERTGGSVSTLTIQRTQQEDSAVYLCASSPGTGYERSYEQYFGPGTRLTVT.

The CDR3 DNA sequence: TGTGCCAGCAGCTTAGGGGCGGGCGGGACTAACTATGGCTACACCTTC. Translated, it gives CASSLGAGGTNYGYTF. The chain combines TRBV7-2 with TRBJ1-2; D remains unclear. The CDR3 is made up of 16 amino acids. Germline values: CDR1 SGHTA, CDR2 FQGNSA. V lost 1 base, J lost 0 bases, and 12 bases lay in between.